This entry lists 20 T cell receptor beta chains sequenced from one sample in a study of cytomegalovirus exposure and HLA in healthy donors. The PCR had 60 Vbeta and 13 Jbeta primers. The method was immunoSEQ multiplex PCR; TCRdb's version includes in-frame clones alone and lacks a portion of them. The profile shows approximately 170,000 clones, approximately 77% of them singletons. Input material: PBMCs. All receptors come from a male donor in good health and CMV-seronegative.

The sample holds a few counts of this clone. J is TRBJ2-7 and V is TRBV6-1; maybe TRBD2 (5 bases). V was pared by 3 bases and J by 0 bases, with 12 bases between. CDR3 length: 15 residues. Per the germline V gene, CDR1 is MNHNS and CDR2 is SASEGT. CDR3 in amino acids: CASSDSRGSSYEQYF. Written as DNA, the CDR3 is TGTGCCAGCAGTGATAGTCGAGGGAGCTCCTACGAGCAGTACTTC.

The rearrangement links TRBV2 to TRBJ1-1; 8 bases align to TRBD1. The trim removed 10 bases at V and 8 bases at J, leaving 3 bases unmatched. The CDR3 is 10 amino acids. Germline CDR1 reads SNHLY; CDR2 reads FYNNEI. The CDR3 DNA reads TGTGCCACCAGGGGGCGGGAAGCTTTCTTT. Its protein is CATRGREAFF. The whole variable domain, filled in from reference TRBV2 and TRBJ1-1, reads EPEVTQTPSHQVTQMGQEVILRCVPISNHLYFYWYRQILGQKVEFLVSFYNNEISEKSEIFDDQFSVERPDGSNFTLKIRSTKLEDSAMYFCATRGREAFFGQGTRLTVV.

The gene calls are TRBV18 and TRBJ1-5; a weak D match, TRBD1 (6 bases). The germline gives CDR1 KGHSH, CDR2 LQKENI. The CDR3 spans 13 residues. V was shortened by 3 bases and J by 11 bases, with 14 bases between the two germline ends. For the CDR3, the DNA is TGTGCCAGCTCACCGGACAGCTTTCGGGCCCAGCATTTT. Translating it yields CASSPDSFRAQHF.

This clone was found once. The V call is TRBV27, the J call TRBJ2-7, with D uncertain. The CDR3 spans 9 residues. Germline V gene data show CDR1 as MNHEY and CDR2 as SMNVEV (reference sequence). This chain's CDR3 is CASSLSARV. The CDR3 DNA follows: TGTGCCAGCAGTTTATCCGCGAGGGTC.

The V call is TRBV13, the J call TRBJ2-4, with D possibly TRBD2 on 6 matching bases. Trimming stripped 4 bases from V and 3 bases from J, with 19 bases between. CDR1 and CDR2 from the germline V gene are PRHDT and FYEKMQ (reference sequence). This CDR3 spans 17 amino acids. The CDR3 sequence: CASSSSGRGDGKNIQYF. CDR3 DNA: TGTGCCAGCAGCTCGAGTGGGCGGGGAGATGGCAAAAACATTCAGTACTTC.

This chain connects TRBV4-2 to TRBJ1-1, with D perhaps matching TRBD1 (6 bases). The germline V gene encodes CDR1 LGHNA and CDR2 YNFKEQ. The CDR3 is 14 amino acids. V lost 4 bases, J lost 6 bases, and 15 bases lay in between. CDR3 in amino acids: CASSPLRTESEAFF. CDR3 coding DNA: TGTGCCAGCAGCCCACTAAGGACAGAGTCTGAAGCTTTCTTT.

The gene calls are TRBV27 and TRBJ2-3; TRBD2 matches 9 bases. Germline CDR1 MNHEY, CDR2 SMNVEV (reference sequence). The CDR3 length is 15 residues. The ends lost 2 bases at V and 6 bases at J; junction bases unmatched: 6. This CDR3 reads CASSLVGTSKDTQYF. The CDR3, as DNA: TGTGCCAGCAGTTTAGTCGGGACTAGCAAGGATACGCAGTATTTT.

The V call is TRBV2, the J call TRBJ2-3, with 7 nucleotides matching TRBD1. The germline V gene has CDR1 SNHLY and CDR2 FYNNEI. The CDR3 has 15 residues. With V trimmed by 6 bases and J by 2 bases, 8 bases remained unmatched. The CDR3 loop is CASSQQGPPTDTQYF. The DNA of the CDR3 is TGTGCCAGCAGCCAACAGGGGCCACCCACAGATACGCAGTATTTT.

The CDR3 region has the DNA TGTGCCTGGAGTGCTTTAGCGGGGCCCTACGAGCAGTACTTC. Protein product: CAWSALAGPYEQYF. This chain joins TRBV30 and TRBJ2-7; 8 bases fit TRBD2. The CDR3 length is 14 residues. V was pared by 1 base and J by 2 bases, with 4 bases of the junction left unmatched. Per germline, CDR1 GTSNPN and CDR2 SVGIG (reference sequence). The whole variable domain, filled in from reference TRBV30 and TRBJ2-7, reads SQTIHQWPATLVQPVGSPLSLECTVEGTSNPNLYWYRQAAGRGLQLLFYSVGIGQISSEVPQNLSASRPQDRQFILSSKKLLLSDSGFYLCAWSALAGPYEQYFGPGTRLTVT.

This chain joins TRBV7-2 and TRBJ2-7; D uncertain. V was clipped by 4 bases and J by 0 bases, with 13 bases between them. The CDR3 contains 15 residues. The V gene's germline CDR1 is SGHTA and CDR2 FQGNSA. CDR3 amino acids: CASSSRGQSSYEQYF. CDR3 nucleotides: TGTGCCAGCAGCTCACGCGGTCAGAGCTCCTACGAGCAGTACTTC.

This clone was recorded only once. The genes are TRBV19 and TRBJ1-5; D may be TRBD1 (5 bases). V gave up 3 bases and J gave up 5 bases, with 11 bases separating them. CDR1 is LNHDA and CDR2 is SQIVND in the germline V gene (reference sequence). The CDR3 covers 14 residues. The CDR3, as DNA: TGTGCCAGTAGTATTGAAGGGGCATATCAGCCCCAGCATTTT. Amino acid sequence: CASSIEGAYQPQHF.

CDR3 nucleotide sequence: TGTGCCAGCAGCGAAAAGACTAGCGGGAGGTTTAACACCGGGGAGCTGTTTTTT. Translation gives CASSEKTSGRFNTGELFF. V gene TRBV7-3 combines with J gene TRBJ2-2, with 13 bases fitting TRBD2. After removal of 5 bases from V and 2 bases from J, the junction contained 8 bases not matched to a gene. CDR1 is SGHTA, CDR2 FQGTGA, per germline. This CDR3 is built from 18 residues.

V gene TRBV4-1 combines with J gene TRBJ2-3; no firm D call. CDR3 length: 10 residues. CDR1 MGHRA and CDR2 YSYEKL come from the germline V gene. The V and J ends lost 9 bases and 6 bases respectively, with 7 bases between them. CDR3 coding DNA: TGCGCCAGTGGAGAGGATACGCAGTATTTT. Encoded protein: CASGEDTQYF.

The chain's CDR3 is CASSGELNTEAFF. The DNA of the CDR3 is TGCGCCAGCAGCGGGGAACTGAACACTGAAGCTTTCTTT. This chain links TRBV10-1 with TRBJ1-1, with D unclear. Trimming took 6 bases from V and 0 from J, leaving 8 bases between them. Germline V gene lookup returns CDR1 WNHNN and CDR2 SYGVQD (reference sequence). There are 13 residues in the CDR3.

The CDR3 DNA follows: TGTGCCACCAGCAGAGATCGGTTCGGGTTTAACGGGGAGCTGTTTTTT. The encoded protein is CATSRDRFGFNGELFF. The chain employs TRBV15 and TRBJ2-2; D is uncertain. The CDR3 has 16 residues. The germline gives CDR1 LNHNV, CDR2 YYDKDF (reference sequence). V lost 0 bases, J lost 7 bases, and 15 bases lay in between.

The chain uses TRBV4-2 and TRBJ2-2, with 7 positions matching TRBD2. V was clipped by 4 bases and J by 3 bases; unmatched bases: 17. In germline, CDR1 is LGHNA, CDR2 YNFKEQ. The CDR3 runs 19 residues. The DNA of the CDR3 is TGTGCCAGCAGCCGCCACTCGGGGGGTATAAGGGGAGACACCGGGGAGCTGTTTTTT. It codes for CASSRHSGGIRGDTGELFF.

This sequence joins TRBV9 and TRBJ2-7; 7 bases match TRBD2. Trimming at V came to 3 bases and at J to 7 bases, leaving 13 bases not matched to a gene. This CDR3 has 15 residues. CDR1 SGDLS and CDR2 YYNGEE come from the germline V gene. The CDR3 nucleotides read TGTGCCAGCAGCGGGAACGATGGGCGGGGGAGTGAGCAGTACTTC. Its protein product is CASSGNDGRGSEQYF.

This chain joins TRBV7-3 and TRBJ2-7, with 8 positions matching TRBD2. This CDR3 has 15 amino acids. Germline lookup yields CDR1 SGHTA and CDR2 FQGTGA. Trimming removed 1 base from V and 3 bases from J; junction bases left unmatched: 5. The CDR3 loop is CASSLRAGDDYEQYF. CDR3 nucleotide sequence: TGTGCCAGCAGCTTAAGAGCGGGGGACGACTACGAGCAGTACTTC.

This chain's CDR3 is CASRSLMYEQYF. CDR3 DNA sequence: TGTGCCAGCAGATCCCTTATGTACGAGCAGTACTTC. The V call is TRBV28, the J call TRBJ2-7; D unclear. Germline V gene data show CDR1 as MDHEN and CDR2 as SYDVKM. The CDR3 covers 12 residues. The V and J ends lost 6 bases and 4 bases respectively, with 10 bases between them.

CDR3 sequence reads: CASSARQAEPYGYTF. The CDR3 nucleotides read TGTGCCAGCAGCGCCCGACAGGCAGAGCCCTATGGCTACACCTTC. This chain connects TRBV9 to TRBJ1-2; D is possibly TRBD1 (6 bases). Germline CDR1 SGDLS, CDR2 YYNGEE. V was trimmed by 3 bases and J by 4 bases, leaving 16 bases between them. This CDR3 has 15 amino acids.